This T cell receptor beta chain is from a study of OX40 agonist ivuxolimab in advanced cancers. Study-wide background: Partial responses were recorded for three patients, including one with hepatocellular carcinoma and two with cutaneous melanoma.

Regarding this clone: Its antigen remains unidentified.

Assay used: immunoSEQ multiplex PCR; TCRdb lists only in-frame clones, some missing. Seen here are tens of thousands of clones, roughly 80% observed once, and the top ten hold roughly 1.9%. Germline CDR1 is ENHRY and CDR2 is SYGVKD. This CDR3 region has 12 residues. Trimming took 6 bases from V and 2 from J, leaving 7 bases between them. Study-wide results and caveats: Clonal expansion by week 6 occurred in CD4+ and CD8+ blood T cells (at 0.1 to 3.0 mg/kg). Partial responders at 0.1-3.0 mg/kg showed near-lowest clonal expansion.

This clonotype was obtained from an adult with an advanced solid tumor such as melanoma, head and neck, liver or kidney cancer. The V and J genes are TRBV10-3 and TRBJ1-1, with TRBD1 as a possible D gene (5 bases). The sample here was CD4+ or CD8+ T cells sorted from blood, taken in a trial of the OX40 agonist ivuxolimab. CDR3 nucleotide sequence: TGTGCCATCAGGACAGATAACACTGAAGCTTTCTTT. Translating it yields CAIRTDNTEAFF.